This T cell receptor (beta chain) was sequenced for a study of hypomethylating agent response in myelodysplastic syndrome. Germline trimming cut 1 base from V and 2 bases from J; bases unmatched to any gene: 8. There are 16 residues in the CDR3. CDR1 and CDR2 (germline): SGHDT, YYEEEE. Assay: immunoSEQ multiplex PCR; the TCRdb copy retains only in-frame clones and omits some. Counted here are roughly 5,400 clones, about 88% occurring once; the ten biggest clones make up more than 9%. This chain joins TRBV5-6 and TRBJ2-7; 8 bases align to TRBD2. The sequence derives from a human donor with myelodysplastic syndrome. The specimen was bone marrow, collected before or after starting hypomethylating agent treatment for myelodysplastic syndrome (not recorded which). In DNA form, the CDR3 reads TGTGCCAGCAGCTTGAGTCCTAGCGGGCAGACCTACGAGCAGTACTTC. It yields the protein CASSLSPSGQTYEQYF.